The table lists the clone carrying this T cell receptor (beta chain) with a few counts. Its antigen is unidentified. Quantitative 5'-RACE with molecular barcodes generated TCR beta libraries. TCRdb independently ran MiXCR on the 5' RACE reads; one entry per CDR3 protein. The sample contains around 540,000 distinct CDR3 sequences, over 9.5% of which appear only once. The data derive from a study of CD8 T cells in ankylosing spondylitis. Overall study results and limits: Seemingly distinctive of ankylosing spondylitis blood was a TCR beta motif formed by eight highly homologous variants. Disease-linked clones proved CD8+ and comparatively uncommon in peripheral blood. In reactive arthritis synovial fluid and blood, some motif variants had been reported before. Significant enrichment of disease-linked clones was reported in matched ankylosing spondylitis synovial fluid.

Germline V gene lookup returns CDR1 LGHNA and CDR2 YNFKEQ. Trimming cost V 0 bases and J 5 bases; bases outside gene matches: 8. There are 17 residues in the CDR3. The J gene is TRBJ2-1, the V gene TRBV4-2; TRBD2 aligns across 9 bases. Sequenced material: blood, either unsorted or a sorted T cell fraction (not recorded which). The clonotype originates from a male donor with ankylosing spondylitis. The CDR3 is CASSQETVAGENNEQFF. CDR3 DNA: TGTGCCAGCAGCCAAGAAACGGTAGCGGGAGAGAACAATGAGCAGTTCTTC.